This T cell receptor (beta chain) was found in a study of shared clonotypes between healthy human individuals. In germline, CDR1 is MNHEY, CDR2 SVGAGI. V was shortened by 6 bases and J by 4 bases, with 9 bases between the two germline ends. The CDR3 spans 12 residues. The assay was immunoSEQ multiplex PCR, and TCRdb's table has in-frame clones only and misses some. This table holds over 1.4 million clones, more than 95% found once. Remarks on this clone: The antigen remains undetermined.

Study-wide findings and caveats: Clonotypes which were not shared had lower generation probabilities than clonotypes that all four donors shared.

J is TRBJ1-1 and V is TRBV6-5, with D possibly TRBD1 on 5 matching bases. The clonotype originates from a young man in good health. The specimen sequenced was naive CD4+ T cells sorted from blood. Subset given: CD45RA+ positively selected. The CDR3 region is CASRGGGTEAFF. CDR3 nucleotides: TGTGCCAGCAGGGGTGGGGGCACTGAAGCTTTCTTT.